Listed below are T cell receptor beta chains from one sample, sequenced in a study of blood T cell repertoires in COVID-19. Produced via immunoSEQ multiplex PCR; TCRdb's table is partial and in-frame only. The sample has around 100,000 clones, 91% seen once. Sequencing used peripheral blood. The receptors were gathered from a man over 45 with active COVID-19. Each CDR3 is given with its conserved first and last residue. The order of the fields is clone size, CDR3 length, J gene, D gene, V gene, CDR3 DNA, CDR3 protein. A D gene is named only where the DNA matches it firmly. A clone size is listed for some rows: how often the clone was seen (once, few, many), or a class if it is expanded.

abundance: .
len: 16
j_gene: TRBJ2-1
d_gene: TRBD2
v_gene: TRBV18
CDR3nt: TGTGCCAGCTCACCACCGGTACTAGCGGGGGACAATGAGCAGTTCTTC
CDR3aa: CASSPPVLAGDNEQFF

abundance: .
len: 15
j_gene: TRBJ1-1
d_gene: TRBD1
v_gene: TRBV27
CDR3nt: TGTGCCAGCAGTTCCCTACAGGGGATGAACACTGAAGCTTTCTTT
CDR3aa: CASSSLQGMNTEAFF

abundance: once
len: 16
j_gene: TRBJ2-3
d_gene: TRBD2
v_gene: TRBV7-8
CDR3nt: TGTGCCAGCAGCTTAGGATCTCTAGCGGGACCAGATACGCAGTATTTT
CDR3aa: CASSLGSLAGPDTQYF

abundance: .
len: 14
j_gene: TRBJ1-1
d_gene: .
v_gene: TRBV7-8
CDR3nt: TGTGCCAGCAGCTCCATAGCAGGGTACACTGAAGCTTTCTTT
CDR3aa: CASSSIAGYTEAFF

abundance: .
len: 16
j_gene: TRBJ2-7
d_gene: TRBD1
v_gene: TRBV15
CDR3nt: TGTGCCACCAGTGCCCTGGCGGGGACAGGGGCAGGCGAGCAGTACTTC
CDR3aa: CATSALAGTGAGEQYF

abundance: .
len: 16
j_gene: TRBJ2-3
d_gene: .
v_gene: TRBV10-3
CDR3nt: TGTGCCATCAGTGAGAGTGGACACCCTCTGCCAGATACGCAGTATTTT
CDR3aa: CAISESGHPLPDTQYF

abundance: .
len: 15
j_gene: TRBJ1-1
d_gene: .
v_gene: TRBV7-9
CDR3nt: TGTGCCAGCAGCTTAGGGGGACAAAGGCCTCCTGAAGCTTTCTTT
CDR3aa: CASSLGGQRPPEAFF

abundance: .
len: 15
j_gene: TRBJ1-4
d_gene: .
v_gene: TRBV5-6
CDR3nt: TGTGCCAGCAGCTTGGCCGGACAAAGGGGTGAAAAACTGTTTTTT
CDR3aa: CASSLAGQRGEKLFF

abundance: once
len: 15
j_gene: TRBJ2-3
d_gene: .
v_gene: TRBV27
CDR3nt: TGTGCCAGCAGTTTTTTGGACAGTAGAGGAGATACGCAGTATTTT
CDR3aa: CASSFLDSRGDTQYF

abundance: .
len: 16
j_gene: TRBJ1-2
d_gene: .
v_gene: TRBV4-2
CDR3nt: TGTGCCAGCAGCCAAGATGACGCAGGGTGGGTCTATGGCTACACCTTC
CDR3aa: CASSQDDAGWVYGYTF

abundance: few
len: 13
j_gene: TRBJ1-2
d_gene: .
v_gene: TRBV6-5
CDR3nt: TGTGCCAGCAGTTACTCCCAGGCAGGCTCCAGCACCTTC
CDR3aa: CASSYSQAGSSTF

abundance: .
len: 17
j_gene: TRBJ1-4
d_gene: .
v_gene: TRBV9
CDR3nt: TGTGCCAGCAGCGTCCGACGGGGTTCGGCAACTAATGAAAAACTGTTTTTT
CDR3aa: CASSVRRGSATNEKLFF

abundance: .
len: 15
j_gene: TRBJ2-4
d_gene: .
v_gene: TRBV7-2
CDR3nt: TGTGCCAGCAGCTTAGCGGGGGGGCCTGTAAACATTCAGTACTTC
CDR3aa: CASSLAGGPVNIQYF

abundance: once
len: 12
j_gene: TRBJ2-1
d_gene: .
v_gene: TRBV29-1
CDR3nt: TGCAGCGGACAGGCCACCTACAATGAGCAGTTCTTC
CDR3aa: CSGQATYNEQFF

abundance: .
len: 15
j_gene: TRBJ1-3
d_gene: .
v_gene: TRBV11-3
CDR3nt: TGTGCCAGCAGCGGACAGAGATCCTCTGGAAACACCATATATTTT
CDR3aa: CASSGQRSSGNTIYF

abundance: .
len: 18
j_gene: TRBJ2-1
d_gene: TRBD2
v_gene: TRBV4-2
CDR3nt: TGTGCCAGCAGCCAAGGCCCTAGCGGGAGAGGGGGCTACAATGAGCAGTTCTTC
CDR3aa: CASSQGPSGRGGYNEQFF

abundance: .
len: 14
j_gene: TRBJ2-1
d_gene: .
v_gene: TRBV20-1
CDR3nt: TGCAGTGCTAGTATCGCCTCCTCGGGGAAGGAGCAGTTCTTC
CDR3aa: CSASIASSGKEQFF

abundance: .
len: 17
j_gene: TRBJ2-2
d_gene: .
v_gene: TRBV7-6
CDR3nt: TGTGCCAGCAGCTCCCGGAAACCGGGACAGAACACCGGGGAGCTGTTTTTT
CDR3aa: CASSSRKPGQNTGELFF

abundance: .
len: 16
j_gene: TRBJ1-4
d_gene: .
v_gene: TRBV5-5
CDR3nt: TGTGCCAGCAGCCCGCTGGGACACCTATCTAATGAAAAACTGTTTTTT
CDR3aa: CASSPLGHLSNEKLFF

abundance: .
len: 13
j_gene: TRBJ2-2
d_gene: .
v_gene: TRBV7-3
CDR3nt: TGTGCCAGCAGCTTATCGGACACCGGGGAGCTGTTTTTT
CDR3aa: CASSLSDTGELFF

abundance: once
len: 15
j_gene: TRBJ2-1
d_gene: .
v_gene: TRBV7-2
CDR3nt: TGTGCCAGCAGCTTAGCGGGAGCGACCTACAATGAGCAGTTCTTC
CDR3aa: CASSLAGATYNEQFF

abundance: .
len: 14
j_gene: TRBJ1-6
d_gene: .
v_gene: TRBV2
CDR3nt: TGTGCCAGCAGTTCACAGGGAGCAAATTCACCCCTCCACTTT
CDR3aa: CASSSQGANSPLHF

abundance: once
len: 12
j_gene: TRBJ2-3
d_gene: .
v_gene: TRBV9
CDR3nt: TGTGCCAGCAGCGGCTACACAGATACGCAGTATTTT
CDR3aa: CASSGYTDTQYF

abundance: .
len: 12
j_gene: TRBJ2-7
d_gene: .
v_gene: TRBV12-3/TRBV12-4
CDR3nt: TGTGCCAGCAGTGTGGGGCGATACGAGCAGTACTTC
CDR3aa: CASSVGRYEQYF

abundance: .
len: 14
j_gene: TRBJ1-1
d_gene: TRBD1
v_gene: TRBV6-5
CDR3nt: TGTGCCAGCAGAACAGGGGGCACGAACACTGAAGCTTTCTTT
CDR3aa: CASRTGGTNTEAFF

abundance: .
len: 16
j_gene: TRBJ2-7
d_gene: TRBD1
v_gene: TRBV5-5
CDR3nt: TGTGCCAGCAGCTTGGCCCCGGGACAGGGCTCCTACGAGCAGTACTTC
CDR3aa: CASSLAPGQGSYEQYF

abundance: .
len: 15
j_gene: TRBJ2-1
d_gene: TRBD1
v_gene: TRBV11-2
CDR3nt: TGTGCCAGCAGCAGGCGGACAGGGGGCCACAATGAGCAGTTCTTC
CDR3aa: CASSRRTGGHNEQFF

abundance: .
len: 14
j_gene: TRBJ2-2
d_gene: TRBD1
v_gene: TRBV19
CDR3nt: TGTGCCAGTAGGACAGGGGAAGCCACCGGGGAGCTGTTTTTT
CDR3aa: CASRTGEATGELFF

abundance: .
len: 13
j_gene: TRBJ1-5
d_gene: .
v_gene: TRBV7-2
CDR3nt: TGTGCCAGCAGCGCAGGGGGCAATCAGCCCCAGCATTTT
CDR3aa: CASSAGGNQPQHF

abundance: .
len: 15
j_gene: TRBJ1-5
d_gene: .
v_gene: TRBV30
CDR3nt: TGTGCCTGGAGTGAGGCAGGGTTTGGCAATCAGCCCCAGCATTTT
CDR3aa: CAWSEAGFGNQPQHF

abundance: .
len: 14
j_gene: TRBJ1-4
d_gene: TRBD1
v_gene: TRBV30
CDR3nt: TGTGCCTGGAGTGTAGACAGGGTAAATGAAAAACTGTTTTTT
CDR3aa: CAWSVDRVNEKLFF

abundance: .
len: 15
j_gene: TRBJ1-5
d_gene: TRBD1
v_gene: TRBV4-2
CDR3nt: TGTGCCAGCAGCAAGACAGGGGCGAGCAATCAGCCCCAGCATTTT
CDR3aa: CASSKTGASNQPQHF

abundance: .
len: 15
j_gene: TRBJ1-4
d_gene: TRBD1
v_gene: TRBV6-6
CDR3nt: TGTGCCAGCAGAACCGGACAGGGGCCTAATGAAAAACTGTTTTTT
CDR3aa: CASRTGQGPNEKLFF

abundance: .
len: 13
j_gene: TRBJ1-2
d_gene: TRBD1
v_gene: TRBV27
CDR3nt: TGTGCCAGCAGTCCAGGGGACAGACGTGGCTACACCTTC
CDR3aa: CASSPGDRRGYTF

abundance: .
len: 15
j_gene: TRBJ2-2
d_gene: .
v_gene: TRBV5-1
CDR3nt: TGCGCCAGCAGCTTGGCAGGGGCCTCCACCGGGGAGCTGTTTTTT
CDR3aa: CASSLAGASTGELFF

abundance: .
len: 16
j_gene: TRBJ1-6
d_gene: .
v_gene: TRBV5-6
CDR3nt: TGTGCCAGCAGCTTTCGCCCGCGGTCCTATAATTCACCCCTCCACTTT
CDR3aa: CASSFRPRSYNSPLHF

abundance: .
len: 16
j_gene: TRBJ1-4
d_gene: .
v_gene: TRBV2
CDR3nt: TGTGCCAGCAATCTCGGGACTCTACAGGCTAATGAAAAACTGTTTTTT
CDR3aa: CASNLGTLQANEKLFF

abundance: .
len: 16
j_gene: TRBJ2-2
d_gene: .
v_gene: TRBV27
CDR3nt: TGTGCCAGCAGTTTATCTCCGGGGTGGGGCACCGGGGAGCTGTTTTTT
CDR3aa: CASSLSPGWGTGELFF

abundance: .
len: 13
j_gene: TRBJ1-2
d_gene: .
v_gene: TRBV5-4
CDR3nt: TGTGCCAGCAGCTCCCCCGGGGGGAATGGCTACACCTTC
CDR3aa: CASSSPGGNGYTF

abundance: .
len: 15
j_gene: TRBJ1-5
d_gene: TRBD1
v_gene: TRBV6-5
CDR3nt: TGTGCCAGCAGTTCCCCGGACAGGGGGCGTCAGCCCCAGCATTTT
CDR3aa: CASSSPDRGRQPQHF

abundance: .
len: 15
j_gene: TRBJ1-1
d_gene: .
v_gene: TRBV5-1
CDR3nt: TGCGCCAGCAGAATACAGGGACCTAGGGGCACTGAAGCTTTCTTT
CDR3aa: CASRIQGPRGTEAFF

abundance: once
len: 17
j_gene: TRBJ2-1
d_gene: TRBD2
v_gene: TRBV19
CDR3nt: TGTGCCAGTAGTCCCGGGGGGGCCGGGCCGCGGGGTAATGAGCAGTTCTTC
CDR3aa: CASSPGGAGPRGNEQFF

abundance: .
len: 13
j_gene: TRBJ1-5
d_gene: TRBD1
v_gene: TRBV6-5
CDR3nt: TGTGCCAGCAGGATGGACAGGGATCAGCCCCAGCATTTT
CDR3aa: CASRMDRDQPQHF

abundance: .
len: 14
j_gene: TRBJ1-2
d_gene: .
v_gene: TRBV6-6
CDR3nt: TGTGCCAGCAGTGCCCGGGGGGAGGACTATGGCTACACCTTC
CDR3aa: CASSARGEDYGYTF

abundance: .
len: 13
j_gene: TRBJ2-7
d_gene: .
v_gene: TRBV6-6
CDR3nt: TGTGCCAGCGAACGGTCAGGGGATTACGAGCAGTACTTC
CDR3aa: CASERSGDYEQYF

abundance: .
len: 15
j_gene: TRBJ2-1
d_gene: .
v_gene: TRBV7-2
CDR3nt: TGTGCCAGCAGCTTAGCGCTCCGCGGTTACAATGAGCAGTTCTTC
CDR3aa: CASSLALRGYNEQFF

abundance: .
len: 13
j_gene: TRBJ2-2
d_gene: .
v_gene: TRBV11-2
CDR3nt: TGTGCCAGCAGCTTTGACAGGCCCGGGGAGCTGTTTTTT
CDR3aa: CASSFDRPGELFF

abundance: .
len: 15
j_gene: TRBJ2-1
d_gene: .
v_gene: TRBV4-2
CDR3nt: TGTGCCAGCAGCCAAGAGGGGACACTCTACAATGAGCAGTTCTTC
CDR3aa: CASSQEGTLYNEQFF

abundance: .
len: 17
j_gene: TRBJ2-5
d_gene: TRBD2
v_gene: TRBV3-1/TRBV3-2
CDR3nt: TGTGCCAGCAGCGGACGGACTAGCGGGAGTTGGGGAGAGACCCAGTACTTC
CDR3aa: CASSGRTSGSWGETQYF

abundance: .
len: 14
j_gene: TRBJ2-3
d_gene: .
v_gene: TRBV9
CDR3nt: TGTGCCAGCAGCGTACGCCGGGACACAGATACGCAGTATTTT
CDR3aa: CASSVRRDTDTQYF

abundance: once
len: 14
j_gene: TRBJ2-5
d_gene: TRBD2
v_gene: TRBV19
CDR3nt: TGTGCCACGGCGAGCGGGGGGCACCAAGAGACCCAGTACTTC
CDR3aa: CATASGGHQETQYF

abundance: .
len: 15
j_gene: TRBJ1-3
d_gene: TRBD1
v_gene: TRBV6-6
CDR3nt: TGTGCCAGCAGTTCTACGACAGGGCCTGGAAACACCATATATTTT
CDR3aa: CASSSTTGPGNTIYF

abundance: .
len: 14
j_gene: TRBJ1-1
d_gene: .
v_gene: TRBV9
CDR3nt: TGTGCCAGCAGCGTCCTAACAGAGAACACTGAAGCTTTCTTT
CDR3aa: CASSVLTENTEAFF